This record looks at one TCR beta chain sequence and its context. Only in-frame clones appear in the TCRdb table, and some are missing; sequencing was by immunoSEQ multiplex PCR. The table shows about 83,000 clones, with approximately 90% occurring only once. From germline, CDR1 is SEHNR and CDR2 FQNEAQ (reference sequence). This CDR3 is built from 14 residues. Trimming removed 5 bases from V and 6 bases from J; junction bases left unmatched: 10. This entry belongs to a study of OX40 agonist ivuxolimab in advanced cancers. This sequence joins TRBV7-9 and TRBJ2-7; 7 bases agree with TRBD1. This receptor was taken from an adult with an advanced solid tumor such as melanoma, head and neck, liver or kidney cancer. The starting material was CD4+ or CD8+ T cells sorted from blood, obtained in a trial of the OX40 agonist ivuxolimab. The CDR3 DNA reads as TGTGCCAGCAGCCCAGTTACGACAGGGCCCGAGCAGTACTTC. Protein sequence: CASSPVTTGPEQYF. The full variable domain, its missing parts supplied by reference TRBV7-9 and TRBJ2-7, is DTGVSQNPRHKITKRGQNVTFRCDPISEHNRLYWYRQTLGQGPEFLTYFQNEAQLEKSRLLSDRFSAERPKGSFSTLEIQRTEQGDSAMYLCASSPVTTGPEQYFGPGTRLTVT.